The 32 T cell receptor beta chains in this list originate from one sample, sequenced in a study of blood T cell repertoires in COVID-19. Sequencing used immunoSEQ multiplex PCR; TCRdb keeps in-frame clones, though not all of them. This table has 50,000 to 75,000 clones, over 65% appearing once. Sequencing was done on a sample of peripheral blood. These receptors were obtained from an elderly man with active or convalescent COVID-19.

The chain links TRBV10-3 to TRBJ1-2; TRBD1 matches at 7 bases. CDR1 and CDR2 (germline): ENHRY, SYGVKD. The CDR3 covers 14 residues. V shed 5 bases, J shed 4 bases, and the junction held 7 bases outside the gene matches. DNA for the CDR3: TGTGCCATCAGTTCGACAGGGCCCCCCTATGGCTACACCTTC. Translated: CAISSTGPPYGYTF.

This clone was detected once. V and J are TRBV7-2 and TRBJ2-7; D might be TRBD1 (6 bases). Germline V gene sequence: CDR1 SGHTA, CDR2 FQGNSA. This CDR3 has 15 residues. The V end was cut by 1 base, the J end by 1 base, with 11 bases between. The CDR3 reads CASSLGVGQSYEQYF. CDR3 nucleotides: TGTGCCAGCAGCTTAGGAGTGGGACAATCCTACGAGCAGTACTTC.

This clone was seen only once. CDR3 protein: CASREAPGTSGKNEQFF. The CDR3 nucleotides read TGTGCCAGCAGAGAGGCCCCCGGGACTAGCGGCAAAAATGAGCAGTTCTTC. J is TRBJ2-1 and V is TRBV27; 11 bases are shared with TRBD2. Germline assignment: CDR1 MNHEY and CDR2 SMNVEV (reference sequence). After removal of 6 bases from V and 7 bases from J, the junction contained 14 bases not matched to a gene. The CDR3 loop spans 17 amino acids.

The CDR3 loop reads CATSRDRGQGARHGYTF. The CDR3 nucleotides read TGTGCCACCAGCAGAGATAGGGGACAGGGGGCGCGTCATGGCTACACCTTC. This rearrangement joins TRBV15 to TRBJ1-2; TRBD1 matches at 12 bases. J lost 6 bases, V lost 0 bases, and 8 bases had no gene match. There are 17 residues in the CDR3. From germline, CDR1 is LNHNV and CDR2 YYDKDF (reference sequence).

The rearrangement uses TRBV2 and TRBJ2-2; 7 bases align to TRBD2. Germline lookup yields CDR1 SNHLY and CDR2 FYNNEI. The CDR3 totals 15 residues. V gave up 6 bases and J gave up 4 bases; unmatched junction bases: 8. CDR3 DNA: TGTGCCAGCAGCCAAGCGGGAATGGCCACCGGGGAGCTGTTTTTT. Protein sequence: CASSQAGMATGELFF. Full variable domain (rest looked up from reference TRBV2 and TRBJ2-2): EPEVTQTPSHQVTQMGQEVILRCVPISNHLYFYWYRQILGQKVEFLVSFYNNEISEKSEIFDDQFSVERPDGSNFTLKIRSTKLEDSAMYFCASSQAGMATGELFFGEGSRLTVL.

This sequence joins TRBV7-9 and TRBJ2-7, with TRBD2 identical over 8 bases. Trimming removed 2 bases from V and 7 bases from J; junction bases left unmatched: 7. The CDR3 totals 14 residues. In germline, CDR1 is SEHNR, CDR2 FQNEAQ (reference sequence). The CDR3 DNA follows: TGTGCCAGCAGCTTAAGCGGGAGCCTTCGGGAGCAGTACTTC. It yields the protein CASSLSGSLREQYF.

The chain combines TRBV24-1 with TRBJ2-1; 12 bases match TRBD2. CDR3 length: 16 residues. In germline, CDR1 is KGHDR, CDR2 SFDVKD. After removal of 5 bases from V and 5 bases from J, the junction contained 6 bases not matched to a gene. CDR3 sequence: CATSGGLAGKNNEQFF. The DNA of the CDR3 is TGTGCCACCAGTGGAGGACTAGCGGGGAAAAACAATGAGCAGTTCTTC.

The rearrangement joins TRBV5-1 to TRBJ1-6; 8 bases line up with TRBD1. This CDR3 region has 16 residues. Looked up from germline, CDR1 is SGHRS and CDR2 is YFSETQ. V lost 2 bases and J lost 4; bases outside the gene matches: 5. In nucleotides, the CDR3 is TGCGCCAGCAGCTTACCAACAGGGGGATATAATTCACCCCTCCACTTT. It encodes CASSLPTGGYNSPLHF.

The chain joins TRBV3-1 (or the pseudogene TRBV3-2) to TRBJ1-5; weak D call: TRBD1 (6 bases). This CDR3 is 14 amino acids long. Germline CDR1 and CDR2: LGHDT and YNNKEL (reference sequence). V lost 4 bases and J lost 3, with 10 bases in between. CDR3 residues: CASSPGQINQPQHF. CDR3 bases: TGTGCCAGCAGCCCAGGACAGATCAATCAGCCCCAGCATTTT.

This rearrangement joins TRBV10-1 to TRBJ2-1, with a possible D match to TRBD2 (5 bases). The CDR3 loop spans 13 amino acids. Germline V CDR1 and CDR2: WNHNN, SYGVQD (reference sequence). The ends were cut back, 4 bases at V and 4 bases at J, with 8 bases in the middle. The CDR3, as DNA: TGCGCCAGCAGTGCTCCGGGGTACAATGAGCAGTTCTTC. Its protein product is CASSAPGYNEQFF.

The chain couples TRBV28 to TRBJ1-1; 8 bases line up with TRBD1. This CDR3 region has 13 residues. Looked up from germline, CDR1 is MDHEN and CDR2 is SYDVKM. V lost 7 bases, J lost 7 bases, and 8 bases stayed unmatched. The CDR3, as DNA: TGTGCCAGCACCTACCCAGGGGGCGGTGAAGCTTTCTTT. Residues: CASTYPGGGEAFF.

The rearrangement links TRBV6-1 to TRBJ1-1; 8 positions agree with TRBD1. J lost 10 bases, V lost 3 bases, and 7 bases had no gene match. CDR3 length: 13 amino acids. CDR1 and CDR2 from the germline V gene are MNHNS and SASEGT. CDR3 DNA sequence: TGTGCCAGCAGTGATCCGAACAGGGGGTCAGCTTTCTTT. Its protein product is CASSDPNRGSAFF.

This clone has a single count. An end of the junction does not agree with germline; a read error may underlie this. This chain uses TRBV5-1 with TRBJ2-3, with D uncertain. The V gene's germline CDR1 is SGHRS and CDR2 YFSETQ. The CDR3 loop spans 15 amino acids. For the CDR3, the DNA is TGCGCCAGCAGCCTGGAGTCCCCCACGATGATGCCCGCGAATTTT. It encodes CASSLESPTMMPANF. Full variable domain (remainder filled in from reference TRBV5-1 and TRBJ2-3): KAGVTQTPRYLIKTRGQQVTLSCSPISGHRSVSWYQQTPGQGLQFLFEYFSETQRNKGNFPGRFSGRQFSNSRSEMNVSTLELGDSALYLCASSLESPTMMPANFGPGTRLTVL.

This clone was counted only a few times. The chain recombines TRBV19 with TRBJ2-7, with 7 bases identical to TRBD1. V was pared by 5 bases and J by 3 bases, with 7 bases of the junction left unmatched. The CDR3 length is 14 residues. Germline values: CDR1 LNHDA, CDR2 SQIVND (reference sequence). The CDR3 reads CASSAQDRNYEQYF. CDR3 bases: TGTGCCAGTAGTGCACAGGACAGGAACTACGAGCAGTACTTC.

The chain links TRBV6-2 or TRBV6-3 to TRBJ2-5, with 12 bases aligning to TRBD2. The V gene's germline CDR1 is MNHEY and CDR2 SVGEGT. There are 17 residues in the CDR3. J gave up 2 bases and V 0 bases, and 4 bases lay outside the gene matches. DNA of the CDR3: TGTGCCAGCAGTTACTCGACTAGCGGGAGTTATCAAGAGACCCAGTACTTC. Amino acids: CASSYSTSGSYQETQYF.

This clone came up a few times. The chain carries TRBV7-8 and TRBJ1-2, with D unclear. The V and J ends lost 0 bases and 4 bases respectively, with 12 bases between them. The CDR3 runs to 15 residues. Per the germline V gene, CDR1 is SGHVS and CDR2 is FQNEAQ. DNA for the CDR3: TGTGCCAGCAGCTTAGCAAGCGGCAATTTCTATGGCTACACCTTC. Translation gives CASSLASGNFYGYTF. Full variable domain (missing parts from reference TRBV7-8 and TRBJ1-2): GAGVSQSPRYKVAKRGQDVALRCDPISGHVSLFWYQQALGQGPEFLTYFQNEAQLDKSGLPSDRFFAERPEGSVSTLKIQRTQQEDSAVYLCASSLASGNFYGYTFGSGTRLTVV.

J is TRBJ2-7 and V is TRBV9, with 8 bases matching TRBD1. The germline gives CDR1 SGDLS, CDR2 YYNGEE. This CDR3 is 13 amino acids long. The trim removed 4 bases at V and 7 bases at J, leaving 7 bases unmatched. The CDR3 spells CASSKAGGREQYF. CDR3 coding DNA: TGTGCCAGCAGCAAGGCAGGGGGCCGGGAGCAGTACTTC.

The rearrangement links TRBV11-1 to TRBJ2-7; D uncertain. Per the germline V gene, CDR1 is SGHAT and CDR2 is FQDESV (reference sequence). This CDR3 region has 13 residues. Trimming cost V 5 bases and J 2 bases, with 10 bases left between them. The CDR3 DNA sequence: TGTGCCAGCAGCCCCCAGGTCACCTACGAGCAGTACTTC. Translation: CASSPQVTYEQYF.

V is TRBV15 and J is TRBJ2-7; the D gene is possibly TRBD1 (5 bases). V lost 5 bases, J lost 3 bases, and 11 bases lay in between. Germline-derived CDR1 and CDR2 are LNHNV and YYDKDF (reference sequence). The CDR3 runs 13 residues. The CDR3, as DNA: TGTGCCACCAGCGGTCGTCAGGGCTACGAGCAGTACTTC. Translated: CATSGRQGYEQYF. The full variable domain, in which reference TRBV15 and TRBJ2-7 provide the parts outside the CDR3, is DAMVIQNPRYQVTQFGKPVTLSCSQTLNHNVMYWYQQKSSQAPKLLFHYYDKDFNNEADTPDNFQSRRPNTSFCFLDIRSPGLGDTAMYLCATSGRQGYEQYFGPGTRLTVT.

This clone was seen only once. The CDR3 spells CSALRGPGQYF. Written as DNA, the CDR3 is TGCAGTGCTCTGCGGGGCCCCGGGCAGTACTTC. The gene calls are TRBV20-1 and TRBJ2-7; tentative D call: TRBD2 (6 bases). This CDR3 is 11 amino acids long. Germline V lookup: CDR1 DFQATT, CDR2 SNEGSKA (reference sequence). Trimming removed 5 bases from V and 9 bases from J, with 14 bases in between.

This clone was recorded a few times. The rearrangement links TRBV6-4 to TRBJ1-6; tentatively, D is TRBD1 (5 bases). Germline V CDR1 and CDR2: MRHNA, SNTAGT. The V gene lost 6 bases and the J gene lost 5 bases, with 11 bases spanning the gap. The CDR3 is 14 amino acids. CDR3 loop: CASSQTVNNSPLHF. The CDR3, as DNA: TGTGCCAGCAGCCAGACAGTCAATAATTCACCCCTCCACTTT.

This chain uses TRBV19 with TRBJ2-3, with TRBD2 matching 10 bases. V trimming: 6 bases; J trimming: 2 bases; junction bases outside the gene matches: 8. The CDR3 spans 16 residues. From germline, CDR1 is LNHDA and CDR2 SQIVND (reference sequence). CDR3 sequence: CASRKTSGGDTDTQYF. CDR3 nucleotide sequence: TGTGCCAGTAGAAAAACAAGCGGGGGGGACACAGATACGCAGTATTTT.

V gene TRBV28 combines with J gene TRBJ1-3, with D possibly TRBD1 on 5 matching bases. Germline V gene sequence: CDR1 MDHEN, CDR2 SYDVKM. Trimming stripped 1 base from V and 3 bases from J, with 7 bases between. This CDR3 contains 14 residues. The DNA of the CDR3 is TGTGCCAGCAGTTTATCGCAGGGTGGAAACACCATATATTTT. It translates to CASSLSQGGNTIYF.

The J gene is TRBJ2-7, the V gene TRBV27, with D perhaps TRBD1 (5 bases). The germline gives CDR1 MNHEY, CDR2 SMNVEV (reference sequence). V lost 2 bases, J lost 2 bases, and 13 bases lay in between. The CDR3 covers 15 residues. The CDR3 sequence is CASSLNSGFAYEQYF. The CDR3 nucleotides are TGTGCCAGCAGTTTAAATTCAGGGTTCGCCTACGAGCAGTACTTC.

V usage is TRBV6-2 or TRBV6-3 and J usage is TRBJ1-2, with D possibly TRBD1 on 5 matching bases. CDR3 length: 14 amino acids. Germline V gene lookup returns CDR1 MNHEY and CDR2 SVGEGT. V was pared by 5 bases and J by 7 bases, with 17 bases between. CDR3 in amino acids: CASSPRRGVGGYTF. CDR3 nucleotide sequence: TGTGCCAGCAGTCCGCGCCGGGGGGTAGGTGGCTACACCTTC.

The rearrangement joins TRBV7-9 to TRBJ2-3, with 8 bases fitting TRBD1. With 2 bases clipped from V and 2 bases from J, the junction kept 3 bases outside the gene matches. Germline loops: CDR1 SEHNR, CDR2 FQNEAQ (reference sequence). This CDR3 spans 15 amino acids. In DNA, the CDR3 is TGTGCCAGCAGCTTATCGACAGGGGTCACAGATACGCAGTATTTT. It codes for CASSLSTGVTDTQYF.

This sequence joins TRBV18 and TRBJ1-2; 7 nucleotides line up with TRBD1. CDR1 KGHSH and CDR2 LQKENI come from the germline V gene. This CDR3 contains 14 residues. V trimming: 9 bases; J trimming: 1 base; junction bases outside the gene matches: 8. DNA of the CDR3: TGTGCCAGTACAAGACAGGGCCTTAACTATGGCTACACCTTC. This gives the protein CASTRQGLNYGYTF.

The chain joins TRBV5-1 to TRBJ1-6, with D uncertain. The CDR3 covers 16 residues. The V end was cut by 1 base, the J end by 0 bases, with 8 bases between. The germline gives CDR1 SGHRS, CDR2 YFSETQ. The CDR3 DNA reads as TGCGCCAGCAGCTTGTCACTGAGCTCCTATAATTCACCCCTCCACTTT. Its translation is CASSLSLSSYNSPLHF.

This clone occurred a few times. V gene TRBV7-9 combines with J gene TRBJ2-1, with 8 bases fitting TRBD1. With 5 bases clipped from V and 10 bases from J, the junction kept 19 bases outside the gene matches. This CDR3 comprises 17 residues. From germline, CDR1 is SEHNR and CDR2 FQNEAQ (reference sequence). The CDR3 bases are TGTGCCAGCAGCCAAACCCCCCGACAGGGGCGCGCTGACGAGCAGTTCTTC. It yields the protein CASSQTPRQGRADEQFF.

The chain uses TRBV10-1 and TRBJ2-3; 12 positions agree with TRBD2. J was trimmed by 0 bases and V by 4 bases; bases with no gene match: 5. Germline V gives CDR1 WNHNN, CDR2 SYGVQD (reference sequence). This CDR3 has 17 residues. The CDR3 sequence: CASSVFGTSGSTDTQYF. DNA of the CDR3: TGCGCCAGCAGTGTGTTCGGGACTAGCGGGAGCACAGATACGCAGTATTTT.

The rearrangement joins TRBV5-8 to TRBJ2-4; the D is unclear. The CDR3 covers 12 residues. V shed 0 bases and J shed 7 bases, with 5 bases lying between them. Germline CDR1 SGHTS, CDR2 YDEGEE. The CDR3 is CASSLEQNIQYF. Here the CDR3 DNA reads TGTGCCAGCAGCTTGGAACAGAACATTCAGTACTTC.

The chain links TRBV6-5 to TRBJ2-5; 7 nucleotides match TRBD1. The CDR3 is made up of 14 amino acids. V lost 5 bases and J lost 7; bases outside the gene matches: 10. The germline V gene has CDR1 MNHEY and CDR2 SVGAGI. The CDR3: CASSIGQEVGTQYF. Here the CDR3 DNA reads TGTGCCAGCAGTATCGGACAGGAGGTGGGGACCCAGTACTTC.